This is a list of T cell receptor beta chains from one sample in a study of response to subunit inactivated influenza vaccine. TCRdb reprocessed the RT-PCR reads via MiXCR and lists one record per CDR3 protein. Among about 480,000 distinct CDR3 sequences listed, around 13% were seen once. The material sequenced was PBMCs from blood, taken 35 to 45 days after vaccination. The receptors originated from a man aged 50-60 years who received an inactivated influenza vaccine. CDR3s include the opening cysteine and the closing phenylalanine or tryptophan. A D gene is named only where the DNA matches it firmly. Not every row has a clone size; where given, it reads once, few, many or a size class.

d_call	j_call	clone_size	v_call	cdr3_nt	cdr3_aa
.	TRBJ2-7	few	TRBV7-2	TGTGCCAGCAGCTTTGGGGCTCAGGAATACTACGAGCAGTACTTC	CASSFGAQEYYEQYF
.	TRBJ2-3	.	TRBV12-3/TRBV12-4	TGTGCCAGCAGTTTAGGTACAGGCATGTCAGATACGCAGTATTTT	CASSLGTGMSDTQYF
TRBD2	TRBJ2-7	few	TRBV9	TGTGCCAGCAGCGTAACCCCACTAGCGGGAGGGAACGAGCAGTACTTC	CASSVTPLAGGNEQYF
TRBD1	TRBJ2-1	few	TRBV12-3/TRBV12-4	TGTGCCAGCATGCGGGCAGGGGGCCTCAATGAGCAGTTCTTC	CASMRAGGLNEQFF
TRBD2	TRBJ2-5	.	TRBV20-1	TGCAGTGCACCTGGGGGGACTAGCGCCAGGGCCCAGTACTTC	CSAPGGTSARAQYF
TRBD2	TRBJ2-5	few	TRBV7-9	TGTGCCAGCAGCAGGGCCGGGACTAGCGGAAGAGAGACCCAGTACTTC	CASSRAGTSGRETQYF
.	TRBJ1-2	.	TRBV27	TGTGCCAGCAGTCGAACCCCAGCGGTGACTAACTATGGCTACACCTTC	CASSRTPAVTNYGYTF
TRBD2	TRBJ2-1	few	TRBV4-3	TGCGCCAGCAGCCAAAATTTAGCGGGAGGCTACAATGAGCAGTTCTTC	CASSQNLAGGYNEQFF
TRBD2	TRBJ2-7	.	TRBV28	TGTGCCAGCAGTTATACTAGCGGGATCTACGAGCAGTACTTC	CASSYTSGIYEQYF
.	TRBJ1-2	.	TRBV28	TGTGCCAGCAGTTTAAGAAAGGGCGGAGGGATAAACTATGGCTACACCTTC	CASSLRKGGGINYGYTF
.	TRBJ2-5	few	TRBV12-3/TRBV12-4	TGTGCCAGCAACAGGGGAGGTCGGGAGACCCAGTACTTC	CASNRGGRETQYF
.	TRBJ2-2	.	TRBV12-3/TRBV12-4	TGTGCCAGCAAGTTGGGGGGCACCGGGGAGCTGTTTTTT	CASKLGGTGELFF
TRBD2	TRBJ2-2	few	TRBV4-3	TGCGCCAGCAGCCAAACCCTAGCGGAGAACACCGGGGAGCTGTTTTTT	CASSQTLAENTGELFF
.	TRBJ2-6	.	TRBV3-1	TGTGCCAGCAGCCGCATTCGACAGGCCTCTGGGGCCAACGTCCTGACTTTC	CASSRIRQASGANVLTF
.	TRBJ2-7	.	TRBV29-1	TGCAGCGGGGGGGTCACAAACCCCCAGGTAATACTCGAGCAGTACTTC	CSGGVTNPQVILEQYF
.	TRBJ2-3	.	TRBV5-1	TGCGCCAGCAGCGAGCCCGGGTACACATTGGGCACAGATACGCAGTATTTT	CASSEPGYTLGTDTQYF
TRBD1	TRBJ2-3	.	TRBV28	TGTGCCAGCAGTCCGATAACAGGGGTTACTGGTACAGTTACGCAGTATTTT	CASSPITGVTGTVTQYF
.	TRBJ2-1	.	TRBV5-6	TGTGCCAGCAGCCTTGGGACCCTCTATACGAATGAGCAGTTCTTC	CASSLGTLYTNEQFF
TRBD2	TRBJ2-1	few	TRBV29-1	TGCAGCGTTGAGACCCCACCGCGGGGGGGGTCCTACAATGAGCAGTTCTTC	CSVETPPRGGSYNEQFF
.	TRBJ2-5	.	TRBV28	TGTGCCAGCAGTTTAACAGGGTCGGGAGAGACCCAGTACTTC	CASSLTGSGETQYF
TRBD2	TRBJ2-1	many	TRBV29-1	TGCAGCGTTCTCACTAGCGGGAGGTGGTACAATGAGCAGTTCTTC	CSVLTSGRWYNEQFF
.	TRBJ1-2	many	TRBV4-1	TGCGCCAGCAGCCGCGATCCGGGCAGAAATAACTATGGCTACACCTTC	CASSRDPGRNNYGYTF
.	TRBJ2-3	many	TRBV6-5	TGTGCCAGCAGTTTCTACCGGGACGGGGATACGCAGTATTTT	CASSFYRDGDTQYF
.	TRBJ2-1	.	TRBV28	TGTGCCAGCAGTTTCCTAGCGATGAGCTCCTACAATGAGCAGTTCTTC	CASSFLAMSSYNEQFF
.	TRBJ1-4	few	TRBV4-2	TGTGCCAGCAGCCAAGACAGGGGCACATCAAGGCGACTGTTTTTT	CASSQDRGTSRRLFF
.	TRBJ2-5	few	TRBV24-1	TGTGCCACCACGCCGGAAATGGGATCAAGGGACCGAGGGGTCCGAGAGACCCAGTACTTC	CATTPEMGSRDRGVRETQYF
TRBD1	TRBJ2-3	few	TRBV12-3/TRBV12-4	TGTGCCAGCGTGGACAGGCCTACAGATACGCAGTATTTT	CASVDRPTDTQYF
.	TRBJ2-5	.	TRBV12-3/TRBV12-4	TGTGCCAGCAGTCCGGGGACACACCAAGAGACCCAGTACTTC	CASSPGTHQETQYF
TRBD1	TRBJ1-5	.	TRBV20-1	TGCAGTGCTCACCGGGACAGGGGGCATGAGCCCCAGCATTTT	CSAHRDRGHEPQHF
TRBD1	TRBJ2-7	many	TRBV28	TGTGCCAGCAGTTCTCCCGGGACAGGGAACTACGAGCAGTACTTC	CASSSPGTGNYEQYF
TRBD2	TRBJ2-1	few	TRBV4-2	TGTGCCAGCAGCCAAGGTAGCGGGGGTAGCTCCTACAATGAGCAGTTCTTC	CASSQGSGGSSYNEQFF
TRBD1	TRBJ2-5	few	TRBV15	TGTGCCACCAGCTTGCCAGGGGGCATAGTACAGACCCAGTACTTC	CATSLPGGIVQTQYF
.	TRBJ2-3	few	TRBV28	TGTGCCAGCAGGTCGTACTCCGGTACGCAGTATTTT	CASRSYSGTQYF
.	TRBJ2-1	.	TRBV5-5	TGTGCCAGCAGTTCAGCGGTTTATGAGCAGTTCTTC	CASSSAVYEQFF
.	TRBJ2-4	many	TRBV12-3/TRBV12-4	TGTGCCAGCAGTTTTAGGGCTAGTTTTGCGATTCAGTACTTC	CASSFRASFAIQYF
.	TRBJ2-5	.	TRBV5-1	TGCGCCAGCAGCTACCTACAGGGTGACCAAGAGACCCAGTACTTC	CASSYLQGDQETQYF
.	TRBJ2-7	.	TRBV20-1	TGCAGTGCTAGAGATTTCAGGCGGGACATATCCTACGAGCAGTACTTC	CSARDFRRDISYEQYF
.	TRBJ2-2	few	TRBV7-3	TGTGCCAGCAGCTTAACGTTGCTAACTCGCACCGGGGAGCTGTTTTTT	CASSLTLLTRTGELFF
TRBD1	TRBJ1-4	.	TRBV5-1	TGCGCCAGCAGCTCCGGGACAGCTAATGAAAAACTGTTTTTT	CASSSGTANEKLFF
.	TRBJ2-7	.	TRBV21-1	TGTGCCAGCAGCAAAGTGGCAGGCAGGACTCCAGACTACGAGCAGTACTTC	CASSKVAGRTPDYEQYF
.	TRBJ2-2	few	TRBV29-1	TGCAGCGTGCGGCGGGACGCGAACACCGGGGAGCTGTTTTTT	CSVRRDANTGELFF
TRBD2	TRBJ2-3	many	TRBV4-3	TGCGCCAGCAGCCAAGGGACGGGGGGAAAAGCAGATACGCAGTATTTT	CASSQGTGGKADTQYF
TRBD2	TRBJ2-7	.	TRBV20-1	TGCAGTGCTAGAGATCCAGAGACGAGTAGCGGGGGGTCCTACGAGCAGTACTTC	CSARDPETSSGGSYEQYF
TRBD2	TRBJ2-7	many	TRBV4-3	TGCGCCAGCAGCCATGGGACTAGCGCCGCCTACGAGCAGTACTTC	CASSHGTSAAYEQYF
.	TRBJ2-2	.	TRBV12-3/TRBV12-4	TGTGCCAGCAGTTCCGGGCGTATCACCGGGGAGCTGTTTTTT	CASSSGRITGELFF
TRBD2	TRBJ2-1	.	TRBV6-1	TGTGCCAGCAGTGAATGGCGGGGGGGATACAATGAGCAGTTCTTC	CASSEWRGGYNEQFF
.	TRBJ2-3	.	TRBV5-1	TGCGCCAGCAGCGTTAATGGTGCGCGGGGCGCAGATACGCAGTATTTT	CASSVNGARGADTQYF
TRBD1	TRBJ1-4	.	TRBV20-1	TGCTGTGCTAGAGATCGGAGGACAGGGGCTAATGAAAAACTGTTTTTT	CCARDRRTGANEKLFF
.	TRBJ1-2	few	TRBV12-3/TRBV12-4	TGTGCCAGCAGGCTTGGACTAACCTATGGCTACACCTTC	CASRLGLTYGYTF
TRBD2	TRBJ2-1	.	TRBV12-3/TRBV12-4	TGTGCCAGCAGTTTAGGGTCCGGGGGGGCTGCCAAGGGTGAGCAGTTCTTC	CASSLGSGGAAKGEQFF
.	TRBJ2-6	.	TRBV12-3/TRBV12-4	TGTGCCAGCAGTTTAGCGGGAGATTACTCTGGGGCCAACGTCCTGACTTTC	CASSLAGDYSGANVLTF
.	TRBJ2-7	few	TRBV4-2	TGTGCCAGCAGCCACGGGACGGAGGAGCAGTACTTC	CASSHGTEEQYF
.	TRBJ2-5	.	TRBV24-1	TGTGCCACCAGTGATTTCGTTGTTGACCAAGAGACCCAGTACTTC	CATSDFVVDQETQYF
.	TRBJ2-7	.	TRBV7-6	TGTGCCAGCAGCTTAAGCCAGAACGACTACGAGCAGTACTTC	CASSLSQNDYEQYF
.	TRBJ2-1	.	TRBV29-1	TGCAGCGTTGAAGATCGACTAGATAGCCATGAGCAGTTCTTC	CSVEDRLDSHEQFF